This T cell receptor beta chain derives from a study of T cell responses to AZD1222 COVID-19 vaccine. Findings and limits, study-wide: Clonal diversity may have been underestimated in mostly white British donors. At 160-218 and 743-854, vaccine-associated CD4 TCRs were dominant, and they spanned spike. Reportedly, nearly half of unique spike TCRs recognized epitopes outside B.1.351/B.1.1.7 mutations.

On this clone: Its matching antigen is unknown.

The data were produced by immunoSEQ multiplex PCR, yet TCRdb's version contains in-frame clones alone and is incomplete. The data hold about 100,000 clones, with roughly 90% observed a single time. Germline CDR1 and CDR2: SQVTM and ANQGSEA. Trimming stripped 4 bases from V and 3 bases from J, with 15 bases between. The CDR3 length is 14 residues. The sequencing used peripheral blood, collected on day 0 of AZD1222 vaccination. The rearrangement uses TRBV29-1 and TRBJ1-1; possibly TRBD1 for D (5 bases). The sequence was collected from an adult in good health. The CDR3 loop reads CSVVQGEVDTEAFF. The DNA for the CDR3 is TGCAGCGTTGTGCAGGGCGAGGTGGACACTGAAGCTTTCTTT.